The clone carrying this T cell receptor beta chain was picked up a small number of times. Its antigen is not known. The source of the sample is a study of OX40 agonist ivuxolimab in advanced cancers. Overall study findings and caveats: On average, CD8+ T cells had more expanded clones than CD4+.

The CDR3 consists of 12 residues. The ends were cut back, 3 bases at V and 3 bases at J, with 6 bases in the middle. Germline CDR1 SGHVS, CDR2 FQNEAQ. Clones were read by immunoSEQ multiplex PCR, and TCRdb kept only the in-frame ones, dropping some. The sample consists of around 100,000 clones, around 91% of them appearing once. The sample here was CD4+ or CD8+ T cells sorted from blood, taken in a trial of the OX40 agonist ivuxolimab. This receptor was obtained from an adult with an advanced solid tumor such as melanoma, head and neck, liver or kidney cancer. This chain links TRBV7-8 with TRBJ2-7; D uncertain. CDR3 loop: CASSLGRYEQYF. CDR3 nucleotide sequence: TGTGCCAGCAGCTTGGGTCGCTACGAGCAGTACTTC.